The present T cell receptor beta chain was sequenced within a study of blood T cell repertoires in COVID-19. In the authors' methods: Nucleated cell counts were estimated from reference gene primer amplification. Clones were read by immunoSEQ multiplex PCR, and TCRdb kept only the in-frame ones, dropping some. V and J calls and clone size are given by that table; D and trimming were obtained from the DNA. The table lists 350,000 to 400,000 clones, 80% to 95% of them singletons. The TCR was taken from a middle-aged woman who had been exposed to COVID-19. Source material: PBMCs or T cells enriched from blood (not recorded which).

CDR3 amino acids: CASSETGVGAFF. CDR3 DNA sequence: TGTGCCAGCAGTGAAACGGGAGTCGGAGCTTTCTTT. V and J are TRBV2 and TRBJ1-1, with no clear D. The V end lost 2 bases, the J end lost 10 bases, and 11 bases lay between the germline ends. Germline V gene sequence: CDR1 SNHLY, CDR2 FYNNEI. This CDR3 contains 12 residues. Looking up the rest from reference TRBV2 and TRBJ1-1 gives the full variable domain: EPEVTQTPSHQVTQMGQEVILRCVPISNHLYFYWYRQILGQKVEFLVSFYNNEISEKSEIFDDQFSVERPDGSNFTLKIRSTKLEDSAMYFCASSETGVGAFFGQGTRLTVV.